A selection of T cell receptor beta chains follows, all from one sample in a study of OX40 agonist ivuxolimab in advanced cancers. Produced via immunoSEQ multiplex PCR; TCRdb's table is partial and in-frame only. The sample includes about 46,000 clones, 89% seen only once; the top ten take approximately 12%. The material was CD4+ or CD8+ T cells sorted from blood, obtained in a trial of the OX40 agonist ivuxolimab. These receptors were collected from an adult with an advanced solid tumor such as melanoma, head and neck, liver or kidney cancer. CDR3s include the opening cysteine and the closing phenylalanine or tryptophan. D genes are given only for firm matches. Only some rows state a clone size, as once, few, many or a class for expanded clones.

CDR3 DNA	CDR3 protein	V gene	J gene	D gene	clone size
TGTGCCAGCAGAGGAGGGACCAATTCACCCCTCCACTTT	CASRGGTNSPLHF	TRBV27	TRBJ1-6	-	-
TGTGCCAGCAGCGTGTTCGGGACACCGGCACACACCGGGGAGCTGTTTTTT	CASSVFGTPAHTGELFF	TRBV9	TRBJ2-2	-	-
TGTGCCAGCAGTTTATCGCCCATACGGCTCAGGCTGTTTTTT	CASSLSPIRLRLFF	TRBV27	TRBJ1-4	-	-
TGTGCCAGCAGGCCGTGGGGTAGCGGGAGCAATCAAGAGCAGTACTTC	CASRPWGSGSNQEQYF	TRBV5-4	TRBJ2-7	TRBD2	-
TGTGCCAGCACGGGGGGACATAAAGGCACTGAAGCTTTCTTT	CASTGGHKGTEAFF	TRBV2	TRBJ1-1	-	many
TGCAGCGTTGAAACGGCGGACCATGGCTACACCTTC	CSVETADHGYTF	TRBV29-1	TRBJ1-2	-	-
TGTGCCAGTAGTCCACGGGGCGGGCGTGCCAACGAAAAACTGTTTTTT	CASSPRGGRANEKLFF	TRBV19	TRBJ1-4	-	-
TGTGCCAGTGGGCACAGGGCGATGAACACTGAAGCTTTCTTT	CASGHRAMNTEAFF	TRBV19	TRBJ1-1	-	-
TGCGCCAGCAGCTTAACGGGAACTTACGCGCAGTACTTC	CASSLTGTYAQYF	TRBV5-1	TRBJ2-7	-	-
TGTGCCAGCAGTGAGGAGACAGGGCGCAATCAGCCCCAGCATTTT	CASSEETGRNQPQHF	TRBV6-1	TRBJ1-5	TRBD1	-